This T cell receptor (beta chain) derives from a study of T cell changes during pregnancy in multiple sclerosis (dated by TCRdb to the late 2010s). Regarding the complete study: The study examined how the T cell repertoire changed over the course of pregnancy in women with multiple sclerosis.

The library was generated by the immunoSEQ multiplex PCR assay. TCRdb took this table from immuneACCESS and kept in-frame rearrangements with V and J called. Such tables lack part of the clones; where checked against another copy, unresolved V genes explain under half of the gap, and the rest is unexplained. The sample table records about 70,000 clones; approximately 94% of these occur just once. Clones ranked in the top ten supply 0.58% of the sample. Spanning cysteine to phenylalanine, the CDR3 consists of 13 amino acids. The only DNA kept is the CDR3, 39 bases in frame from the first base. Ends trimmed: V by 8 bases, J by 4 bases; bases unmatched to a gene: 9. Per the germline V gene, SQVTM is the CDR1 and ANQGSEA is the CDR2. Worth noting for this clone: There is no known antigen for this receptor. No much larger clone is present one base from it, and per-base qualities are unavailable.

The receptor comes from a female donor with multiple sclerosis, enrolled in a pregnancy study. The chain is encoded by TRBV29-1 joined to TRBJ2-7, with 9 bases matching TRBD1. The specimen comprised peripheral blood, sampled in the third trimester of pregnancy. Read as DNA, the sequence is TGCAGCTCCCGGGACAGGGACGGATACGAGCAGTACTTC. Translated, it gives CSSRDRDGYEQYF.